This T cell receptor (beta chain) came from a study of blood T cell repertoires in COVID-19. Study-wide background: The United States, Italy and Spain supplied acute and convalescent COVID-19 samples. From T cells, B-cell-depleted T cells, or PBMCs came the material, which was cDNA or gDNA.

TCRdb's copy holds only in-frame clones and misses some; the assay was immunoSEQ multiplex PCR. The profile shows 60,000 to 75,000 clones, roughly 70% of them singletons. Germline-derived CDR1 and CDR2 are LGHDT and YNNKEL (reference sequence). This CDR3 region has 13 residues. Trimming took off 1 base at V and 5 bases at J, with 8 bases between the two ends. The J gene is TRBJ1-1, the V gene TRBV3-1 (or the pseudogene TRBV3-2); D unresolved. The receptor comes from a woman in her sixties or seventies who had been exposed to COVID-19. The sample comprised PBMCs or T cells enriched from blood (not recorded which). CDR3 protein: CASSQAPGTEAFF. As DNA, the CDR3 is TGTGCCAGCAGCCAAGCCCCCGGGACTGAAGCTTTCTTT.